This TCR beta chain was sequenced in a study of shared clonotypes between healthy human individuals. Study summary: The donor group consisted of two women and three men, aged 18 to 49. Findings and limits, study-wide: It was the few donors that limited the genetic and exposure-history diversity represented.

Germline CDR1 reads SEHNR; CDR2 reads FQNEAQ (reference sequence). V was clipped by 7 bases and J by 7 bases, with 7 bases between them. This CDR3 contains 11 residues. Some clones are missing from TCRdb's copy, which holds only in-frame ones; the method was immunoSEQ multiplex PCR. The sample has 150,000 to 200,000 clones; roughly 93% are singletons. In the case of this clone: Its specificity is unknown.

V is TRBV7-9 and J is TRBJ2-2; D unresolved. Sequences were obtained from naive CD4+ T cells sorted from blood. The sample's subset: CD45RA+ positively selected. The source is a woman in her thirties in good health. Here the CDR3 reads CASNRGGELFF. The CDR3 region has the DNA TGTGCCAGCAACCGAGGCGGGGAGCTGTTTTTT.